The 20 T cell receptor beta chains presented below share a single source sample, sequenced in a study of post-analysis software for immune sequencing data. Researchers reported that TCR beta cDNA libraries carried unique molecular identifiers. TCRdb re-called the PCR reads with MiXCR, one entry per CDR3 protein. Here the sample spans roughly 400,000 distinct CDR3 sequences, 35% to 45% being singletons. Study-wide points: Patients used several TRBV segments, including TRBV5-6, TRBV5-1 and TRBV20-1, more often than controls.

Their antigen targets remain unknown. The sample was blood. The receptors come from a girl under 10 years old with multiple sclerosis.

The V call is TRBV7-8, the J call TRBJ2-5; 11 bases align to TRBD1. The J call may be incorrect, as the DNA end agrees better with TRBJ2-4. CDR1 SGHVS and CDR2 FQNEAQ come from the germline V gene. The CDR3 totals 14 residues. CDR3 region: CASSWGQGGHIQYF. In nucleotides, the CDR3 is TGTGCCAGCAGCTGGGGACAGGGGGGACACATTCAGTACTTC.

The chain joins TRBV5-1 to TRBJ2-5; D is unclear. Trimming took 5 bases from V and 0 from J, leaving 8 bases between them. The V gene's germline CDR1 is SGHRS and CDR2 YFSETQ. The CDR3 covers 13 residues. The chain's CDR3 is CASSTVYQETQYF. CDR3 in DNA: TGCGCCAGCAGTACAGTATACCAAGAGACCCAGTACTTC.

The gene calls are TRBV27 and TRBJ1-1, with D uncertain. CDR3 length: 13 amino acids. CDR1 is MNHEY, CDR2 SMNVEV, per germline (reference sequence). Trimming cost V 4 bases and J 8 bases, with 14 bases left between them. CDR3 DNA: TGTGCCAGCAGTTCAGAACTACAGTGGGAAGCTTTCTTT. Its translation: CASSSELQWEAFF.

J is TRBJ2-1 and V is TRBV28; D uncertain. CDR3 length: 12 residues. V dropped 8 bases and J dropped 8 bases, with 13 bases sitting between them. The germline CDR1 and CDR2 sequences are MDHEN and SYDVKM. As DNA, the CDR3 is TGTGCCAGCTCTCGTCCCCCGCATGAGCAGTTCTTC. Translation gives CASSRPPHEQFF.

V usage is TRBV3-1 and J usage is TRBJ1-2; TRBD1 might be the D (5 bases). Germline V gene sequence: CDR1 LGHDT, CDR2 YNNKEL (reference sequence). The CDR3 has 15 residues. V was clipped by 0 bases and J by 2 bases, with 10 bases between them. As DNA, the CDR3 is TGTGCCAGCAGCCAAGATTCGGCAGGGAACTATGGCTACACCTTC. Its translation is CASSQDSAGNYGYTF.

This clonotype was observed a few times. J is TRBJ2-7 and V is TRBV24-1, with TRBD1 identical over 9 bases. V lost 3 bases to trimming and J lost 2 bases; unmatched junction nucleotides: 16. Germline CDR1 is KGHDR and CDR2 is SFDVKD. The CDR3 is made up of 19 amino acids. Here the CDR3 reads CATSDAPGQGPSLPYEQYF. CDR3 coding DNA: TGTGCCACCAGTGATGCTCCGGGACAGGGCCCTTCTTTACCCTACGAGCAGTACTTC.

This chain links TRBV5-1 with TRBJ2-7; the match to TRBD1 covers 9 bases. This CDR3 is 16 amino acids long. J gave up 6 bases and V 0 bases, and 10 bases lay outside the gene matches. From germline, CDR1 is SGHRS and CDR2 YFSETQ. CDR3 loop: CASSLAYDRGVSEQYF. The CDR3 DNA reads TGCGCCAGCAGCTTGGCCTACGACAGGGGGGTGAGCGAGCAGTACTTC.

This clonotype was counted between two and nine times. The chain has TRBV6-1 and TRBJ2-1; D might be TRBD1 (6 bases). In germline, CDR1 is MNHNS, CDR2 SASEGT. The V and J ends lost 6 bases and 7 bases respectively, with 13 bases between them. CDR3 length: 13 amino acids. CDR3 in amino acids: CASRIDRPNEQFF. In DNA form, the CDR3 reads TGTGCCAGCAGGATAGACAGGCCGAATGAGCAGTTCTTC.

This chain uses TRBV7-2 with TRBJ1-4; D possibly corresponds to TRBD1 (6 bases). This CDR3 is 15 amino acids long. The ends were cut back, 0 bases at V and 5 bases at J, with 10 bases in the middle. CDR1 and CDR2 from the germline V gene are SGHTA and FQGNSA. The CDR3 region is CASSLAAGENEKLFF. CDR3 DNA sequence: TGTGCCAGCAGCTTAGCGGCAGGGGAAAATGAAAAACTGTTTTTT.

This CDR3 is CSVELTGLQETQYF. Here the CDR3 DNA reads TGCAGCGTTGAACTTACAGGGCTGCAAGAGACCCAGTACTTC. The chain employs TRBV29-1 and TRBJ2-5; a possible D gene is TRBD1 (6 bases). The V and J ends lost 2 bases and 2 bases respectively, with 12 bases between them. The germline V gene has CDR1 SQVTM and CDR2 ANQGSEA. This CDR3 is 14 amino acids long.

V gene TRBV20-1 combines with J gene TRBJ1-2, with TRBD1 as a possible D gene (5 bases). The V end was cut by 2 bases, the J end by 4 bases, with 11 bases between. This CDR3 is 13 amino acids long. In germline, CDR1 is DFQATT, CDR2 SNEGSKA (reference sequence). CDR3 amino acids: CSARHRDGYGYTF. Written as DNA, the CDR3 is TGCAGTGCTAGACACCGGGACGGCTATGGCTACACCTTC.

The chain joins TRBV6-2 or TRBV6-3 to TRBJ1-1; 9 nucleotides align to TRBD1. J was trimmed by 3 bases and V by 5 bases; bases with no gene match: 7. CDR1 is MNHEY, CDR2 SVGEGT, per germline. The CDR3 runs 15 residues. The CDR3 loop is CASSTRTGVDTEAFF. The CDR3 coding sequence is TGTGCCAGCAGTACCCGGACAGGGGTGGACACTGAAGCTTTCTTT.

This chain uses TRBV28 with TRBJ1-2; TRBD1 aligns across 11 bases. Unmatched junction bases numbered 8, after V lost 4 bases and J lost 1 base. Germline V lookup: CDR1 MDHEN, CDR2 SYDVKM. CDR3 size: 17 residues. The CDR3 loop reads CASSSPGTGGNNYGYTF. The CDR3 DNA sequence: TGTGCCAGCAGTTCTCCCGGGACAGGGGGTAATAACTATGGCTACACCTTC.

The chain couples TRBV7-2 to TRBJ2-4, with TRBD2 matching 9 bases. The CDR3 contains 13 residues. The V segment lost 4 bases and the J segment 15 bases; nucleotides outside the gene matches: 10. The germline V gene encodes CDR1 SGHTA and CDR2 FQGNSA. The CDR3 DNA sequence: TGTGCCAGCAGCTCGGGGAGCGGGAGGACCCCGTACTTC. Encoded protein: CASSSGSGRTPYF.

The chain uses TRBV5-6 and TRBJ2-7, with D hard to call. Germline CDR1 is SGHDT and CDR2 is YYEEEE. V was clipped by 2 bases and J by 6 bases, with 12 bases between them. The CDR3 runs to 13 residues. The CDR3 protein is CASSFGIYGEQYF. The DNA of the CDR3 is TGTGCCAGCAGCTTTGGAATTTATGGCGAGCAGTACTTC.

V usage is TRBV14 and J usage is TRBJ2-7; D gene uncertain. Germline assignment: CDR1 SGHDN and CDR2 FVKESK. V lost 2 bases to trimming and J lost 4 bases, with 21 bases between them. The CDR3 is 17 amino acids. CDR3 nucleotide sequence: TGTGCCAGCAGCCAAATAGGACCAGAGGCCATGAAGTACGAGCAGTACTTC. It yields the protein CASSQIGPEAMKYEQYF.

The chain is built from TRBV7-9 and TRBJ2-5; a weak D match, TRBD1 (5 bases). The end of the DNA aligns better with TRBJ2-7, so the J call may be wrong. CDR3 length equals 13 residues. Looked up from germline, CDR1 is SEHNR and CDR2 is FQNEAQ (reference sequence). In DNA, the CDR3 is TGTGCCAGCAGCATGGACACGATTTACGAGCAGTACTTC. Protein sequence: CASSMDTIYEQYF.

This clonotype was seen a single time. The V call is TRBV10-3, the J call TRBJ1-2; 8 positions match TRBD1. Looked up from germline, CDR1 is ENHRY and CDR2 is SYGVKD. The V segment lost 5 bases and the J segment 5 bases; nucleotides outside the gene matches: 7. CDR3 length: 14 residues. In DNA, the CDR3 is TGTGCCATCAGTCCCCCGGGACAGGAGTATGGCTACACCTTC. It encodes CAISPPGQEYGYTF.

This chain links TRBV10-2 with TRBJ2-4; D is possibly TRBD2 (6 bases). The end of the DNA is better explained by TRBJ2-7, so the J call may be wrong. This CDR3 is built from 15 residues. Germline CDR1 is WSHSY and CDR2 is SAAADI. In nucleotides, the CDR3 is TGCGCCAGCAGTGAGTCTTGGCGGGGCGGGTACGAGCAGTACTTC. It specifies CASSESWRGGYEQYF.

This clonotype has just a few counts. The chain carries TRBV28 and TRBJ2-7, with TRBD2 identical over 10 bases. Germline trimming cut 3 bases from V and 6 bases from J; bases unmatched to any gene: 11. The CDR3 consists of 16 residues. Germline values: CDR1 MDHEN, CDR2 SYDVKM. The chain's CDR3 is CASSFWDSGRRSEQYF. DNA for the CDR3: TGTGCCAGCAGTTTTTGGGATAGCGGGAGGCGATCCGAGCAGTACTTC.